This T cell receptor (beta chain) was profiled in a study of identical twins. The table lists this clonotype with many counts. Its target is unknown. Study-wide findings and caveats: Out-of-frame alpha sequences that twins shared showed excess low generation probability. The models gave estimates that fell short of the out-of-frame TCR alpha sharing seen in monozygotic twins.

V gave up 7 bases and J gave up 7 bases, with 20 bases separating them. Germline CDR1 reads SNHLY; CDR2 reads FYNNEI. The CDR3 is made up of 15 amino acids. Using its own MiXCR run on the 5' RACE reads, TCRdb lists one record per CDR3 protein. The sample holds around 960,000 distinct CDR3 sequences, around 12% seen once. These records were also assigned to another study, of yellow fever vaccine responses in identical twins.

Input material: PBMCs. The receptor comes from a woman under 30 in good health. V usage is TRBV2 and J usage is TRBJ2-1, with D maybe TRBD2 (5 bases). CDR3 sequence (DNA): TGTGCCAGCACTTTTTCGAGGGCCCGGGGTAATGAGCAGTTCTTC. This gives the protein CASTFSRARGNEQFF.